The entry below describes one T cell receptor beta chain. This clonotype has a count of ten or more. It lacks a known antigen. No qualities accompany the bases; no much larger clone lies one base away. This record comes from a study of T-cell reconstitution after alpha-beta-depleted transplantation in children (TCRdb year 2016). Notes on the research overall: T-cell immune reconstitution after TCRalphabeta/CD19-depleted allogeneic hematopoietic cell transplantation in children was quantitatively tracked in the study by means of TCR repertoire profiling.

Library construction relied on PCR. For sequencing, an Illumina HiSeq 2500 was employed. TCR libraries were prepared with molecular barcoding, using unique molecular identifiers to normalize TCRbeta repertoire quantification. Starting from the raw public reads, TCRdb applied fastp trimming at Q25, assembled clones with MiXCR and retained in-frame beta chains. Duplicate CDR3 protein sequences are folded into a single record with the most common DNA and genes. This sample is represented by about 610,000 distinct CDR3 sequences; roughly a tenth of them were singletons. Together, the top ten hold about 4% of the sample. In the germline V gene (reference sequence), CDR1 corresponds to MNHEY and CDR2 to SMNVEV. From the cysteine up to the phenylalanine, the CDR3 has a length of 14 residues. Left in the record is the CDR3 DNA by itself, 42 bases read in frame from the first base. Trimming at the junction amounts to 3 bases on V and 4 bases on J, and the germline ends lie 12 bases apart.

The sequencing used PBMCs from the stem cell graft donor, collected from the stem cell graft. The chain is encoded by TRBV27 joined to TRBJ1-2; too little of a D gene remains to name it. The TCR originated in a human donor who donated a stem cell graft to a child with acute myeloid leukemia. In nucleotide form, the sequence is TGTGCCAGCAGTTTCGGCCAGGCGCGCTATGGCTACACCTTC. This encodes CASSFGQARYGYTF.